The next 3 T cell receptor beta chains were all read from a single sample in a study of blood T cell repertoires in COVID-19. The data were produced by immunoSEQ multiplex PCR, yet TCRdb's version contains in-frame clones alone and is incomplete. The profile shows 150,000 to 200,000 clones, approximately 80% of them singletons. Sequencing used peripheral blood. The receptor source for this set is an elderly woman with acute or convalescent COVID-19.

J is TRBJ2-4 and V is TRBV19; no clear D. The CDR3 has 16 residues. From germline, CDR1 is LNHDA and CDR2 SQIVND (reference sequence). V was trimmed by 2 bases and J by 0 bases, leaving 11 bases between them. The CDR3 loop is CASSIRGVLAKNIQYF. The CDR3 DNA sequence: TGTGCCAGTAGTATAAGAGGAGTTCTAGCCAAAAACATTCAGTACTTC.

The gene calls are TRBV6-4 and TRBJ2-7; 8 nucleotides match TRBD1. V lost 4 bases, J lost 4 bases, and 0 bases stayed unmatched. The CDR3 runs 12 residues. Per the germline V gene, CDR1 is MRHNA and CDR2 is SNTAGT. The chain's CDR3 is CASSGTGYEQYF. CDR3 bases: TGTGCCAGCAGTGGGACAGGGTACGAGCAGTACTTC.

About this clone itself: One junction end does not reproduce the germline sequence, and a read error may be involved. This sequence joins TRBV2 and TRBJ1-1; D unclear. The CDR3 extends over 13 amino acids. In germline, CDR1 is SNHLY, CDR2 FYNNEI. The CDR3 here is CAGRRDMNTEAFF. CDR3 nucleotides: TGTGCCGGCAGGAGAGACATGAACACTGAAGCTTTCTTT.